This T cell receptor beta chain was found in a study of tumor-infiltrating lymphocytes in localized non-small cell lung cancer. Study at large: Resected tumor was paired with non-adjacent uninvolved lung from the same patient. Study-level points and caveats: Different pieces of the same tissue were used for each assay.

The repertoire was sequenced with immunoSEQ multiplex PCR; TCRdb's copy has only in-frame clones and lacks some. The sample lists some 15,000 clones; 75% to 90% were seen once. As for this clone: The antigen is undetermined.

Germline assignment: CDR1 MNHEY and CDR2 SVGAGI. There are 15 residues in the CDR3. V lost 6 bases and J lost 6, with 18 bases in between. The sample consisted of uninvolved lung tissue not adjacent to the tumor. The sequence was collected from a human donor with non-small cell lung cancer. The chain uses TRBV6-5 and TRBJ2-1, with a possible D match to TRBD2 (5 bases). The CDR3 loop is CASSRRPTTPNEQFF. The CDR3 coding sequence is TGTGCCAGCAGCCGCAGACCGACTACCCCCAATGAGCAGTTCTTC.